The 7 T cell receptor beta chains below were found in one sample sequenced in a study of blood T cell repertoires in COVID-19. The data were produced by immunoSEQ multiplex PCR, yet TCRdb's version contains in-frame clones alone and is incomplete. The sample holds approximately 310,000 clones, approximately 83% seen once. The sample consisted of PBMCs or T cells enriched from blood (not recorded which). All receptors come from a man aged 25-45 years who had recovered from COVID-19.

This chain uses TRBV9 with TRBJ2-2; 9 nucleotides match TRBD1. The junction had 11 bases not matched to a gene; V was cut back by 3 bases and J by 5 bases. This CDR3 has 17 residues. Germline lookup yields CDR1 SGDLS and CDR2 YYNGEE. The CDR3 here is CASSGPEDRGWTGELFF. In DNA form, the CDR3 reads TGTGCCAGCAGCGGACCAGAGGACAGGGGATGGACCGGGGAGCTGTTTTTT.

The chain combines TRBV18 with TRBJ1-5; maybe TRBD1 (5 bases). The CDR3 sequence is 14 residues long. Trimming pared 2 bases from V and 4 bases from J, leaving 9 bases between. CDR1 KGHSH and CDR2 LQKENI come from the germline V gene. The CDR3 DNA is TGTGCCAGCTCACCAAGAGGACAAAATCAGCCCCAGCATTTT. Translated: CASSPRGQNQPQHF.

In this sample, this clone turned up a few times. The chain has TRBV19 and TRBJ2-7; perhaps TRBD1 as D (6 bases). V lost 3 bases, J lost 4 bases, and 16 bases lay in between. The CDR3 runs to 15 residues. The germline gives CDR1 LNHDA, CDR2 SQIVND (reference sequence). Here the CDR3 reads CASSMSRGSGYEQYF. CDR3 bases: TGTGCCAGTAGTATGAGTAGGGGGTCTGGTTACGAGCAGTACTTC.

The chain has TRBV6-5 and TRBJ1-3; D remains ambiguous. The CDR3 is 14 amino acids. Germline values: CDR1 MNHEY, CDR2 SVGAGI. V lost 2 bases and J lost 0, with 5 bases in between. CDR3 sequence (DNA): TGTGCCAGCAGTTACAGGAGCTCTGGAAACACCATATATTTT. It is translated as CASSYRSSGNTIYF.

The chain uses TRBV30 and TRBJ2-3; D may be TRBD1 (5 bases). CDR3 size: 14 residues. The germline V and J ends were trimmed by 8 bases and 2 bases, with 17 bases remaining between them. Germline CDR1 reads GTSNPN; CDR2 reads SVGIG (reference sequence). CDR3 nucleotide sequence: TGTGCCGTAGCAGGGTTTGGGTTCACAGATACGCAGTATTTT. Its translation: CAVAGFGFTDTQYF.

The chain joins TRBV9 to TRBJ2-2; TRBD2 matches at 9 bases. CDR3 size: 18 residues. In germline, CDR1 is SGDLS, CDR2 YYNGEE. J lost 7 bases, V lost 10 bases, and 23 bases had no gene match. DNA of the CDR3: TGTGCCTCCTCGTTTGGGCGGGGGGGCCCCGGGACCTACGGGGAGCTGTTTTTT. This translates into CASSFGRGGPGTYGELFF.

The gene calls are TRBV5-1 and TRBJ2-7, with 12 bases that match TRBD1. CDR1 and CDR2 from the germline V gene are SGHRS and YFSETQ. J gave up 4 bases and V 4 bases, and 3 bases lay outside the gene matches. The CDR3 contains 14 residues. CDR3 DNA sequence: TGCGCCAGCAGCGGGACAGGGGGCAGGTACGAGCAGTACTTC. Translated: CASSGTGGRYEQYF.